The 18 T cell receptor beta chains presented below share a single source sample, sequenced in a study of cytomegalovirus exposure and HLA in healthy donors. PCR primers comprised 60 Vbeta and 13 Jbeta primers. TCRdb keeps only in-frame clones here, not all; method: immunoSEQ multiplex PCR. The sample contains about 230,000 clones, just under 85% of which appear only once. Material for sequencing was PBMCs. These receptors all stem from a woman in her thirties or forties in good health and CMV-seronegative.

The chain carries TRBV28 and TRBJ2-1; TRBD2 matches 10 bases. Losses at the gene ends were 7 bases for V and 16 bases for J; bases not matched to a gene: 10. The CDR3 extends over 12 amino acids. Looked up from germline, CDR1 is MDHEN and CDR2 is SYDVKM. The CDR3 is CASIPAGGHRFF. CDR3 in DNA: TGTGCCAGCATCCCAGCGGGGGGGCATCGATTCTTC.

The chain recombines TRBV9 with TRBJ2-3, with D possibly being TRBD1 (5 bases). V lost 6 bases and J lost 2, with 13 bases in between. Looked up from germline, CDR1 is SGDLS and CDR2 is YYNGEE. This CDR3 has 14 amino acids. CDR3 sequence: CASTEATATDTQYF. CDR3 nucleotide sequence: TGTGCCAGCACCGAAGCGACAGCCACAGATACGCAGTATTTT.

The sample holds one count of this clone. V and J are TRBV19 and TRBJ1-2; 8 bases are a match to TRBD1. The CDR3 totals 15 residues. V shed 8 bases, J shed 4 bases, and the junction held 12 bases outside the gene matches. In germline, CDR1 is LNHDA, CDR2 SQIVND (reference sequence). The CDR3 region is CASRSMTGVPYGYTF. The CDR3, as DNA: TGTGCCAGTCGCTCCATGACAGGGGTTCCCTATGGCTACACCTTC.

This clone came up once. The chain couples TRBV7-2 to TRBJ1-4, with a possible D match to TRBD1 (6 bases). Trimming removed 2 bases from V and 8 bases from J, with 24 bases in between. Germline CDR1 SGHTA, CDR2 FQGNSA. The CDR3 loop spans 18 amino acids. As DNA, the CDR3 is TGTGCCAGCAGCTTAAGGGGCGACAGGCCCCGGCCTTGGGAAAAACTGTTTTTT. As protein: CASSLRGDRPRPWEKLFF.

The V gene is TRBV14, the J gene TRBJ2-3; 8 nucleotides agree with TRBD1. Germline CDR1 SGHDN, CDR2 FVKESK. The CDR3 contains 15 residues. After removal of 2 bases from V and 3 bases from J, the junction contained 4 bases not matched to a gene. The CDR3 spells CASSQQGARTDTQYF. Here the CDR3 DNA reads TGTGCCAGCAGCCAACAGGGGGCGCGAACAGATACGCAGTATTTT.

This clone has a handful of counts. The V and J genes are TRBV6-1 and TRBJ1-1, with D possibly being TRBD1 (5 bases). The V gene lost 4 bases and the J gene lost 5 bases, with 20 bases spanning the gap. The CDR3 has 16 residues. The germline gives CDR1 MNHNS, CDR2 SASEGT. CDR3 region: CASSGRVIGGITEAFF. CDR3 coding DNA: TGTGCCAGCAGTGGGAGAGTCATCGGGGGGATAACTGAAGCTTTCTTT.

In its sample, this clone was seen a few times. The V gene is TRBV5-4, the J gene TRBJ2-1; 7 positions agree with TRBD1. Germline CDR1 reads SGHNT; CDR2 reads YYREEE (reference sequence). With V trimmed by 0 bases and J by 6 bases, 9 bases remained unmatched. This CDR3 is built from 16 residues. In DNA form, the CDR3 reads TGTGCCAGCAGCTTGGACCGACAGGGCGGAGGCAATGAGCAGTTCTTC. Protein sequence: CASSLDRQGGGNEQFF.

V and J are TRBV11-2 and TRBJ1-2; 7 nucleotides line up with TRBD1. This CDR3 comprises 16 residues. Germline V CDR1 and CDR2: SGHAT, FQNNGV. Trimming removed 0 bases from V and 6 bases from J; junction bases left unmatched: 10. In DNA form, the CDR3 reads TGTGCCAGCAGCTTAGATCAAGGAGGGGGCGCCCATGGCTACACCTTC. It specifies CASSLDQGGGAHGYTF. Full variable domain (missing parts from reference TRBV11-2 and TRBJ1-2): EAGVAQSPRYKIIEKRQSVAFWCNPISGHATLYWYQQILGQGPKLLIQFQNNGVVDDSQLPKDRFSAERLKGVDSTLKIQPAKLEDSAVYLCASSLDQGGGAHGYTFGSGTRLTVV.

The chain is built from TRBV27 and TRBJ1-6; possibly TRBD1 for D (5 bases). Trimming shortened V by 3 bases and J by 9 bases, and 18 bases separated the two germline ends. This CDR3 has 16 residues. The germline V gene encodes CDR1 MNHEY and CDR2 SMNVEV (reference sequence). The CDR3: CASSLQGSGLFSPLHF. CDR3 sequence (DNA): TGTGCCAGCAGTTTGCAGGGCTCCGGGCTATTTTCACCCCTCCACTTT.

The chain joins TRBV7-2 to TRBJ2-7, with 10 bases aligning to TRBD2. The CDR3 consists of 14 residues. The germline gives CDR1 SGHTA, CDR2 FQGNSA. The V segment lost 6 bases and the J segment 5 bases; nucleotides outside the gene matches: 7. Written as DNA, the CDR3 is TGTGCCAGCAGTACAGCGGGGGGGCCGAACGAGCAGTACTTC. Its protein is CASSTAGGPNEQYF.

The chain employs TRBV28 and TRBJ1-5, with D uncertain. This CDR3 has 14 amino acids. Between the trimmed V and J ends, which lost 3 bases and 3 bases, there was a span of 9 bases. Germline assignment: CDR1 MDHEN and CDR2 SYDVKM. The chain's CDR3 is CASSLRAANQPQHF. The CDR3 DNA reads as TGTGCCAGCAGTTTGAGGGCCGCCAATCAGCCCCAGCATTTT.

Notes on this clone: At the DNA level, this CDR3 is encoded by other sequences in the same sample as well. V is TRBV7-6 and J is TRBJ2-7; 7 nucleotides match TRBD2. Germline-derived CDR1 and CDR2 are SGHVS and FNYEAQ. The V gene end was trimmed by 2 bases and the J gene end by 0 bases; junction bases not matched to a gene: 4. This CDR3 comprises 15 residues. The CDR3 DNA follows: TGTGCCAGCAGCTTAAGCGGGACGGGCTCCTACGAGCAGTACTTC. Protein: CASSLSGTGSYEQYF.

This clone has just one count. The chain's CDR3 is CASSLSRGETGELFF. CDR3 sequence (DNA): TGTGCCAGCAGCTTGTCCCGGGGGGAGACCGGGGAGCTGTTTTTT. V and J are TRBV5-4 and TRBJ2-2; 7 bases match TRBD2. Germline lookup yields CDR1 SGHNT and CDR2 YYREEE (reference sequence). The CDR3 has 15 residues. V shed 1 base and J 5 bases; nucleotides not matched to a gene: 5.

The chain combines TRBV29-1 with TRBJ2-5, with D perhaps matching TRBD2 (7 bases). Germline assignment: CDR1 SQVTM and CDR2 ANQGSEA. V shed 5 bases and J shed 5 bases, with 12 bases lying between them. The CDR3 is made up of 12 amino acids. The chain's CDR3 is CSVRGGKETQYF. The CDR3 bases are TGCAGCGTTAGGGGGGGGAAGGAGACCCAGTACTTC.

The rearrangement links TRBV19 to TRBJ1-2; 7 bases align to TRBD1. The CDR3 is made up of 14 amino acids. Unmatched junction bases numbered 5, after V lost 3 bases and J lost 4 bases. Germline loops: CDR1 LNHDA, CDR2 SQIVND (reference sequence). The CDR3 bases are TGTGCCAGTAGTATGGTAGGGGGCGTCTATGGCTACACCTTC. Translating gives CASSMVGGVYGYTF. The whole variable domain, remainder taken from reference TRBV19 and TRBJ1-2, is DGGITQSPKYLFRKEGQNVTLSCEQNLNHDAMYWYRQDPGQGLRLIYYSQIVNDFQKGDIAEGYSVSREKKESFPLTVTSAQKNPTAFYLCASSMVGGVYGYTFGSGTRLTVV.

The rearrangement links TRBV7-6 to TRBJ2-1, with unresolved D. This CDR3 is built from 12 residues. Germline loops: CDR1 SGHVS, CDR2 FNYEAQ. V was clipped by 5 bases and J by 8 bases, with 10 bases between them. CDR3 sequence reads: CASSASRDEQFF. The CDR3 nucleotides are TGTGCCAGCAGCGCGTCCCGGGATGAGCAGTTCTTC.

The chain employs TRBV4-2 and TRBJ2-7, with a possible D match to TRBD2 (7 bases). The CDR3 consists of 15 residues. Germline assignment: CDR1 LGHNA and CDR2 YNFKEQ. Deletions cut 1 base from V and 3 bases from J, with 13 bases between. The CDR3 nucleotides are TGTGCCAGCAGCCAAGCTCCAGGGGAGGGCTACGAGCAGTACTTC. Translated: CASSQAPGEGYEQYF.

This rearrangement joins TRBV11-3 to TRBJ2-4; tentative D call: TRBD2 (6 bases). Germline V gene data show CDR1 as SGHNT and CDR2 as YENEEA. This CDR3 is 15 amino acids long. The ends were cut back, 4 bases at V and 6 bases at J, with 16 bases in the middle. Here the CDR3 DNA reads TGTGCCAGCAGCTCCCCGTGGAGGGCGAGAAACATTCAGTACTTC. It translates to CASSSPWRARNIQYF.